This T cell receptor beta chain was documented in a study of beta chain features in type 1 diabetes. V lost 4 bases and J 6 bases, leaving 18 bases between the germline ends. The germline V gene encodes CDR1 MDHEN and CDR2 SYDVKM. The CDR3 has 15 residues. All of the isolated RNA was reverse transcribed, so expressed TCRB transcripts were sequenced. The protocol was immunoSEQ multiplex PCR, while the TCRdb copy is restricted to in-frame clones and leaves out a portion. Among 350,000 to 400,000 clones, about 16% were seen once, and the ten largest hold approximately 0.019%. As regards this clone: What it recognizes is unknown.

Points from the study as a whole: Possible PCR preference for shorter templates applied equally to patients and controls.

The specimen sequenced was naive CD4+ T cells from blood. The clonotype was recovered from a woman aged 18-29 years in good health. The V and J genes are TRBV28 and TRBJ1-1, with a possible D match to TRBD1 (6 bases). The CDR3 loop is CASSSPGGLRAEAFF. CDR3 coding DNA: TGTGCCAGCAGTTCCCCCGGGGGGCTTCGGGCTGAAGCTTTCTTT.